The 21 T cell receptor beta chains presented below share a single source sample, sequenced in a study of Graves' ophthalmopathy and Graves' hyperthyroidism. The TCR beta CDR3 regions underwent amplification from RNA transcripts. First-round RT-PCR employed HTBI primers, with a second-round multiplex PCR after it. TCRdb re-called the multiplex PCR reads with MiXCR, one entry per CDR3 protein. The sample lists some 750,000 distinct CDR3 sequences; approximately 40% were seen once. Material: peripheral blood. The receptors were gathered from an adult man with Graves' ophthalmopathy.

Ten or more counts support this clonotype. The chain links TRBV10-3 to TRBJ2-7; 7 nucleotides align to TRBD1. CDR1 and CDR2 (germline): ENHRY, SYGVKD. V lost 4 bases, J lost 2 bases, and 5 bases stayed unmatched. This CDR3 spans 14 amino acids. CDR3 nucleotides: TGTGCCATCAGTGTCCCGGACAGGACCTACGAGCAGTACTTC. This gives the protein CAISVPDRTYEQYF.

This rearrangement joins TRBV7-9 to TRBJ1-5; no reliable D call. Germline-derived CDR1 and CDR2 are SEHNR and FQNEAQ (reference sequence). The length of the CDR3 is 14 residues. Trimming cost V 6 bases and J 11 bases, with 20 bases left between them. The CDR3 bases are TGTGCCAGCAGAGCGGGAGGGCCCTCGGAGACCCAGCATTTT. As protein: CASRAGGPSETQHF.

This clonotype was seen repeatedly, ten times or more. V and J are TRBV7-9 and TRBJ2-5; D may match TRBD1 or TRBD2 (5 bases each). CDR3 length: 13 amino acids. The V gene lost 6 bases and the J gene lost 3 bases, with 11 bases spanning the gap. Germline CDR1 and CDR2: SEHNR and FQNEAQ (reference sequence). The CDR3 DNA sequence: TGTGCCAGCAGTCCCAGGGACGAAGAGACCCAGTACTTC. Its protein is CASSPRDEETQYF.

This clonotype was seen ten or more times. The chain is built from TRBV24-1 and TRBJ1-4, with D possibly matching TRBD1 (5 bases). CDR1 KGHDR and CDR2 SFDVKD come from the germline V gene. The length of the CDR3 is 14 residues. V was trimmed by 2 bases and J by 5 bases, leaving 8 bases between them. The CDR3 loop reads CATSDSGGNEKLFF. The CDR3 nucleotides read TGTGCCACCAGTGATTCCGGGGGGAATGAAAAACTGTTTTTT.

The V and J genes are TRBV7-2 and TRBJ1-1; no clear D. V gave up 5 bases and J gave up 2 bases, with 15 bases separating them. From germline, CDR1 is SGHTA and CDR2 FQGNSA. This CDR3 is 15 amino acids long. Here the CDR3 DNA reads TGTGCCAGCAGCCGATTTTCGGCTCCAAACACTGAAGCTTTCTTT. Protein product: CASSRFSAPNTEAFF.

This clonotype was detected many times. This chain uses TRBV29-1 with TRBJ1-1; D is unresolved. V gave up 4 bases and J gave up 0 bases, with 6 bases separating them. This CDR3 contains 12 residues. Germline V gene lookup returns CDR1 SQVTM and CDR2 ANQGSEA. CDR3 nucleotide sequence: TGCAGCGTTGTCAGCATGAACACTGAAGCTTTCTTT. Protein product: CSVVSMNTEAFF.

This clonotype was recorded a few times. The chain couples TRBV4-1 to TRBJ2-2; tentatively, D is TRBD2 (6 bases). The CDR3 totals 17 residues. V lost 1 base, J lost 0 bases, and 12 bases lay in between. Germline CDR1 and CDR2: MGHRA and YSYEKL. The DNA of the CDR3 is TGCGCCAGCAGCCAAGGACCGGGACTCGCGAACACCGGGGAGCTGTTTTTT. Protein sequence: CASSQGPGLANTGELFF.

Regarding this clonotype: This clone may be a read error of a much larger clone one base away. This chain links TRBV9 with TRBJ2-5; 7 bases are a match to TRBD2. The CDR3 is 15 residues long. Germline assignment: CDR1 SGDLS and CDR2 YYNGEE. J was trimmed by 6 bases and V by 4 bases; bases with no gene match: 12. This CDR3 reads CASSLIGLVEKTQYF. CDR3 nucleotide sequence: TGTGCCAGCAGCTTAATCGGACTAGTCGAGAAGACCCAGTACTTC.

This clonotype turned up a few times. This rearrangement joins TRBV20-1 to TRBJ2-7; D might be TRBD2 (6 bases). Germline CDR1 reads DFQATT; CDR2 reads SNEGSKA (reference sequence). This CDR3 is built from 13 residues. V was clipped by 6 bases and J by 5 bases, with 17 bases between them. CDR3 sequence reads: CSAKWGESDEQYF. The DNA of the CDR3 is TGCAGTGCGAAATGGGGGGAGTCGGACGAGCAGTACTTC.

A remark on this clonotype: A junction boundary mismatches the germline segment, possibly from a read error. The chain employs TRBV28 and TRBJ2-7; D might be TRBD1 (5 bases). The CDR3 covers 13 residues. Germline CDR1 and CDR2: MDHEN and SYDVKM. The CDR3 coding sequence is TGTGCCAGCAGTCCAGGGCCCTCCTCCGAGCAGTACTTC. Translating gives CASSPGPSSEQYF.

This clonotype showed up many times. The chain links TRBV5-1 to TRBJ2-5; tentative D call: TRBD2 (6 bases). This CDR3 has 14 residues. The V end was cut by 4 bases, the J end by 2 bases, with 12 bases between. In germline, CDR1 is SGHRS, CDR2 YFSETQ. The CDR3 DNA reads as TGCGCCAGCAGCCCCGGGGGAGCACAAGAGACCCAGTACTTC. It yields the protein CASSPGGAQETQYF.

The J gene is TRBJ1-3, the V gene TRBV7-9, with D maybe TRBD1 (5 bases). Trimming took 6 bases from V and 1 from J, leaving 13 bases between them. The germline V gene has CDR1 SEHNR and CDR2 FQNEAQ (reference sequence). This CDR3 spans 15 amino acids. The CDR3 reads CASRPSGSSGNTIYF. In nucleotides, the CDR3 is TGTGCCAGCAGACCATCAGGGTCTTCTGGAAACACCATATATTTT.

The chain uses TRBV10-3 and TRBJ1-1, with D unresolved. Germline V lookup: CDR1 ENHRY, CDR2 SYGVKD. The V end lost 3 bases, the J end lost 4 bases, and 15 bases lay between the germline ends. The CDR3 runs to 15 residues. This chain's CDR3 is CAISDTTAGSTEAFF. CDR3 nucleotide sequence: TGTGCCATCAGTGACACAACGGCTGGGAGCACTGAAGCTTTCTTT.

In its sample, this clonotype was seen many times. This sequence joins TRBV10-3 and TRBJ2-7; D may be TRBD1 (6 bases). The germline gives CDR1 ENHRY, CDR2 SYGVKD. There are 15 residues in the CDR3. Trimming took off 5 bases at V and 4 bases at J, with 18 bases between the two ends. The CDR3 here is CAISSLGTREYEQYF. The CDR3 region has the DNA TGTGCCATCAGTTCCCTGGGGACAAGGGAGTACGAGCAGTACTTC.

V usage is TRBV24-1 and J usage is TRBJ1-5; 12 positions match TRBD1. The CDR3 has 14 amino acids. CDR1 is KGHDR and CDR2 is SFDVKD in the germline V gene. This CDR3 is CASDRDRGHQPQHF. The CDR3 coding sequence is TGTGCTAGTGACCGGGACAGGGGGCATCAGCCCCAGCATTTT.

This clonotype was observed at least ten times. This chain uses TRBV29-1 with TRBJ2-6; 8 bases match TRBD1. The J segment lost 0 bases and the V segment lost 2 bases, leaving 6 bases of the junction unmatched. Germline values: CDR1 SQVTM, CDR2 ANQGSEA. The CDR3 is 17 amino acids. CDR3 in DNA: TGCAGCGTTGAAATGACAGGGGAGAGCTCTGGGGCCAACGTCCTGACTTTC. Encoded protein: CSVEMTGESSGANVLTF. Full variable domain (rest looked up from reference TRBV29-1 and TRBJ2-6): SAVISQKPSRDICQRGTSLTIQCQVDSQVTMMFWYRQQPGQSLTLIATANQGSEATYESGFVIDKFPISRPNLTFSTLTVSNMSPEDSSIYLCSVEMTGESSGANVLTFGAGSRLTVL.

V is TRBV20-1 and J is TRBJ1-2, with TRBD1 matching 10 bases. The CDR3 runs 12 residues. Trimming removed 6 bases from V and 7 bases from J; junction bases left unmatched: 5. Germline V lookup: CDR1 DFQATT, CDR2 SNEGSKA (reference sequence). The DNA of the CDR3 is TGCAGTGCAGACAGGGGGCTACTTGGCTACACCTTC. Amino acids: CSADRGLLGYTF.

As to this clonotype: The junction and the germline gene differ at one end; a read error may be behind it. This chain uses TRBV20-1 with TRBJ1-6; 7 positions match TRBD1. CDR1 is DFQATT, CDR2 SNEGSKA, per germline (reference sequence). The CDR3 has 15 amino acids. This CDR3 reads CSARGDSIYNSPLRF. Here the CDR3 DNA reads TGCAGTGCTAGAGGGGACAGCATCTATAATTCACCCCTCCGCTTT.

This clonotype came up many times. The rearrangement joins TRBV7-2 to TRBJ1-2; 7 bases map to TRBD1. The J segment lost 3 bases and the V segment lost 5 bases, leaving 9 bases of the junction unmatched. Germline-derived CDR1 and CDR2 are SGHTA and FQGNSA. This CDR3 spans 15 amino acids. CDR3 protein: CASSTRQGNHYGYTF. The CDR3 DNA is TGTGCCAGCAGCACCCGACAGGGTAATCACTATGGCTACACCTTC.

This clonotype was seen a few times. The chain couples TRBV24-1 to TRBJ2-2, with D perhaps given as TRBD1 or TRBD2 (5 bases each). The CDR3 is 16 residues long. CDR1 and CDR2 from the germline V gene are KGHDR and SFDVKD. V lost 4 bases and J lost 0, with 11 bases in between. The CDR3 protein is CATSDRDRANTGELFF. The CDR3, as DNA: TGTGCCACCAGTGACCGGGACCGAGCGAACACCGGGGAGCTGTTTTTT.

This clonotype was counted at least ten times. The chain carries TRBV19 and TRBJ1-1; no clear D gene. This CDR3 contains 14 residues. V was clipped by 4 bases and J by 1 base, with 10 bases between them. The V gene's germline CDR1 is LNHDA and CDR2 SQIVND (reference sequence). The CDR3 sequence is CASSTLTGNTEAFF. CDR3 DNA sequence: TGTGCCAGTAGTACCTTGACTGGGAACACTGAAGCTTTCTTT. Full variable domain (rest looked up from reference TRBV19 and TRBJ1-1): DGGITQSPKYLFRKEGQNVTLSCEQNLNHDAMYWYRQDPGQGLRLIYYSQIVNDFQKGDIAEGYSVSREKKESFPLTVTSAQKNPTAFYLCASSTLTGNTEAFFGQGTRLTVV.